This entry lists 13 T cell receptor beta chains sequenced from one sample in a study of regulatory T cells in long-lasting Graves disease. Time point described: newly diagnosed GD, antithyroid drugs for less than 3 months. The TCR library used RNA extracted from PBMCs. Libraries of TCR beta came from iRepertoire HTBI primers plus Arm-PCR of CDR3 regions. MiXCR was run by TCRdb on the multiplex PCR reads, yielding one entry per CDR3 protein. The table includes roughly 420,000 distinct CDR3 sequences, around 15% detected once. Sequenced here: peripheral blood mononuclear cells (PBMCs), sampled at new diagnosis, from a patient treated with antithyroid drugs. Receptor source: a female donor with Graves disease.

This clonotype was recorded many times. The rearrangement links TRBV27 to TRBJ1-1; unclear D gene. The germline V gene has CDR1 MNHEY and CDR2 SMNVEV (reference sequence). This CDR3 comprises 14 residues. With 0 bases removed from V and 1 base from J, the gap between germline ends came to 6 bases. CDR3: CASSLSAGNTEAFF. CDR3 DNA: TGTGCCAGCAGTTTATCGGCGGGGAACACTGAAGCTTTCTTT.

This clonotype was observed many times. This chain joins TRBV27 and TRBJ2-5; unclear D gene. The ends were cut back, 5 bases at V and 0 bases at J, with 10 bases in the middle. This CDR3 is built from 14 residues. Germline values: CDR1 MNHEY, CDR2 SMNVEV (reference sequence). The CDR3: CASSPALYQETQYF. CDR3 DNA: TGTGCCAGCAGTCCCGCCCTGTACCAAGAGACCCAGTACTTC.

This clonotype appeared a few times. The chain joins TRBV24-1 to TRBJ2-2; TRBD1 or TRBD2 may be the D gene (5 bases each). Trimming cost V 7 bases and J 2 bases, with 13 bases left between them. The CDR3 sequence is 15 residues long. Germline CDR1 reads KGHDR; CDR2 reads SFDVKD. CDR3 residues: CATRARGSNTGELFF. CDR3 bases: TGTGCCACCAGGGCCCGGGGCAGTAACACCGGGGAGCTGTTTTTT.

The chain joins TRBV4-1 to TRBJ2-7; D gene ambiguous. The V end lost 0 bases, the J end lost 3 bases, and 12 bases lay between the germline ends. This CDR3 has 15 residues. Germline V gene data show CDR1 as MGHRA and CDR2 as YSYEKL. The CDR3 spells CASSQDSASFYEQYF. CDR3 DNA sequence: TGCGCCAGCAGCCAAGATTCGGCCAGCTTCTACGAGCAGTACTTC.

The CDR3 protein is CASSLWGGGPYNEQFF. The DNA of the CDR3 is TGTGCCAGCAGCTTGTGGGGGGGAGGGCCATACAATGAGCAGTTCTTC. The chain uses TRBV5-6 and TRBJ2-1, with 7 bases identical to TRBD2. The CDR3 totals 16 residues. Germline loops: CDR1 SGHDT, CDR2 YYEEEE. V trimming: 1 base; J trimming: 4 bases; junction bases outside the gene matches: 8.

The table lists this clonotype with many counts. The rearrangement links TRBV6-5 to TRBJ2-2; 10 positions agree with TRBD2. Germline CDR1 is MNHEY and CDR2 is SVGAGI. With V trimmed by 2 bases and J by 4 bases, 7 bases remained unmatched. The CDR3 is made up of 17 amino acids. The CDR3 region is CASSYEAGGPSTGELFF. The CDR3 DNA is TGTGCCAGCAGTTACGAAGCGGGAGGGCCTAGCACCGGGGAGCTGTTTTTT.

In this sample, this clonotype turned up many times. J is TRBJ1-1 and V is TRBV12-3 or TRBV12-4; D uncertain. The CDR3 length is 12 residues. V lost 7 bases, J lost 6 bases, and 12 bases lay in between. CDR3 DNA sequence: TGTGCCAGCATGACGCGTGGATCTGAAGCTTTCTTT. This gives the protein CASMTRGSEAFF.

This clonotype has at least ten counts. This sequence joins TRBV29-1 and TRBJ2-2; 8 bases line up with TRBD1. Germline CDR1 and CDR2: SQVTM and ANQGSEA. The CDR3 is made up of 15 amino acids. J gave up 2 bases and V 4 bases, and 6 bases lay outside the gene matches. Here the CDR3 reads CSVVRDRPNTGELFF. For the CDR3, the DNA is TGCAGCGTTGTACGGGACAGGCCAAACACCGGGGAGCTGTTTTTT.

The gene calls are TRBV19 and TRBJ2-4; D might be TRBD1 (7 bases). The germline V gene encodes CDR1 LNHDA and CDR2 SQIVND (reference sequence). This CDR3 contains 16 residues. Trimming took off 3 bases at V and 1 base at J, with 13 bases between the two ends. CDR3 sequence (DNA): TGTGCCAGTAGTATTCTTCCAGGGGGGGCCAAAAACATTCAGTACTTC. Translation: CASSILPGGAKNIQYF.

This clonotype has only a few counts. The chain uses TRBV5-1 and TRBJ2-1; possibly TRBD1 or TRBD2 for D (5 bases each). Germline CDR1 is SGHRS and CDR2 is YFSETQ. V dropped 0 bases and J dropped 12 bases, with 10 bases sitting between them. The CDR3 is 12 residues long. The CDR3 DNA follows: TGCGCCAGCAGCTTGGGGGACGATGCGCAGTTCTTC. Residues: CASSLGDDAQFF.

This clonotype was counted many times. This chain uses TRBV11-3 with TRBJ2-1, with D maybe TRBD1 (6 bases). The CDR3 loop spans 15 amino acids. V lost 5 bases, J lost 2 bases, and 13 bases lay in between. Germline assignment: CDR1 SGHNT and CDR2 YENEEA. Here the CDR3 reads CASSPQGQTYNEQFF. The DNA of the CDR3 is TGTGCCAGCAGCCCTCAGGGACAAACCTACAATGAGCAGTTCTTC.

This clonotype came up many times. The chain is built from TRBV7-3 and TRBJ2-3; the D call may be TRBD1 or TRBD2 (5 bases each). The length of the CDR3 is 16 residues. The ends were cut back, 1 base at V and 1 base at J, with 12 bases in the middle. Germline V lookup: CDR1 SGHTA, CDR2 FQGTGA. CDR3 sequence: CASSLRRGTGTDTQYF. Written as DNA, the CDR3 is TGTGCCAGCAGCTTAAGAAGAGGGACGGGCACAGATACGCAGTATTTT.

This clonotype has at least ten counts. The chain has TRBV6-9 and TRBJ2-7; 9 bases match TRBD1. J gave up 4 bases and V 4 bases, and 8 bases lay outside the gene matches. The CDR3 length is 15 residues. The germline V gene encodes CDR1 MNHGY and CDR2 SVAAGI. The CDR3 DNA follows: TGTGCCAGCAGTTCAGCGGGACAGGGACTGTACGAGCAGTACTTC. Amino acids: CASSSAGQGLYEQYF.